A selection of T cell receptor beta chains follows, all from one sample in a study of lymphopenia after photon versus proton radiotherapy. Sequencing used immunoSEQ multiplex PCR; TCRdb keeps in-frame clones, though not all of them. The repertoire consists of roughly 40,000 clones, with around 83% occurring once and the leading ten covering 10%. Sequencing used peripheral blood, obtained from a patient treated with proton-based radiotherapy. These receptors were obtained from a woman between 70 and 85 years old with pancreatic cancer. Some clones in this sample may be carry-over from other donors' samples. Both conserved end residues are part of each CDR3. D genes are given only for firm matches. Expanded clones get a size class; other rows say once, few or many, or leave the size out.

D gene	V gene	J gene	clone size	CDR3 DNA	CDR3 protein
.	TRBV5-1	TRBJ2-1	.	TGCGCCAGCAGCTTTGAGGGAGTCACCTACAATGAGCAGTTCTTC	CASSFEGVTYNEQFF
TRBD2	TRBV4-1	TRBJ2-3	.	TGCGCCAGCAGCCCAGGACTAGCGGAAAGCACAGATACGCAGTATTTT	CASSPGLAESTDTQYF
.	TRBV6-1	TRBJ1-4	.	TGTGCCAGCAGCTGGACAATTAATGAAAAACTGTTTTTT	CASSWTINEKLFF
TRBD1	TRBV27	TRBJ2-2	.	TGTGCCAGCAGTCCCGGACAGGGGACACTCACCGGGGAGCTGTTTTTT	CASSPGQGTLTGELFF
.	TRBV9	TRBJ2-7	.	TGTGCCAGCAGCGTCTCTAGCGCTACCTACGAGCAGTACTTC	CASSVSSATYEQYF
.	TRBV6-1	TRBJ2-2	few	TGTGCCAGCAGTGGGGACACCTTCACCGGGGAGCTGTTTTTT	CASSGDTFTGELFF
TRBD2	TRBV19	TRBJ2-7	.	TGTGCCAGTAGTTATAGGGGACTAGCGGGAGACGAGCAGTACTTC	CASSYRGLAGDEQYF
.	TRBV28	TRBJ2-7	once	TGTGCCAGCAGTTTAAGGGCCGCATCCCTACGCGGGTACGAGCAGTACTTC	CASSLRAASLRGYEQYF
.	TRBV11-3	TRBJ2-1	.	TGTGCCAGCAGCTTAGGGGGGAGGAGGGGTGGCGATGAGCAGTTCTTC	CASSLGGRRGGDEQFF
TRBD1	TRBV29-1	TRBJ2-7	.	TGCAGCGTCCGGACAGGCTACGAGCAGTACTTC	CSVRTGYEQYF
TRBD2	TRBV28	TRBJ2-5	.	TGTGCCAGCAGTTCGTCAGCGGGAGGGTACCAAGAGACCCAGTACTTC	CASSSSAGGYQETQYF
TRBD2	TRBV19	TRBJ2-2	.	TGTGCCAGTAGTTCCAGCGGGAGGGCCAGCGCCGGGGAGCTGTTTTTT	CASSSSGRASAGELFF
.	TRBV12-5	TRBJ2-1	few	TGTGCTAGTGGTGGAACGAGACCCAGCTCCTACAATGAGCAGTTCTTC	CASGGTRPSSYNEQFF
TRBD1	TRBV19	TRBJ2-2	few	TGTGCCAGTAGTACGACAGGGACGGTCGGGGAGCTGTTTTTT	CASSTTGTVGELFF
.	TRBV18	TRBJ2-7	.	TGTGCCAGCTCACCACCAGGGACGCCCTACGAGCAGTACTTC	CASSPPGTPYEQYF
.	TRBV18	TRBJ1-4	.	TGTGCCAGCTCGCCACAGCCTAATAATGAAAAACTGTTTTTT	CASSPQPNNEKLFF
.	TRBV27	TRBJ2-2	.	TGTGCCAGCAGTCCATCCTCGAACACCGGGGAGCTGTTTTTT	CASSPSSNTGELFF
.	TRBV7-8	TRBJ1-4	.	TGTGCCAGCAGCTTAGTAGGAAATGAAAAACTGTTTTTT	CASSLVGNEKLFF
.	TRBV6-5	TRBJ1-1	.	TGTGCCAGCTGGTCGGTGAACACTGAAGCTTTCTTT	CASWSVNTEAFF
TRBD1	TRBV7-2	TRBJ2-6	.	TGTGCCAGCAGCCTGGGACAGACCCTCTCTGGGGCCAACGTCCTGACTTTC	CASSLGQTLSGANVLTF
.	TRBV11-2	TRBJ2-7	.	TGTGCCAGCAGCCAGACTCGCGAGCAGTACTTC	CASSQTREQYF
.	TRBV21-1	TRBJ2-7	.	TGTGCCAGCAGTCGTTGGACAGGGGCCGAGCAGTACTTC	CASSRWTGAEQYF
.	TRBV6-5	TRBJ1-1	.	TGTGCCAGCAGTAGAAACAGGGTAATGACTGAAGCTTTCTTT	CASSRNRVMTEAFF
.	TRBV27	TRBJ2-2	.	TGTGCCAGCAGCCTTGAGGGCGGGGAGCTGTTTTTT	CASSLEGGELFF
TRBD2	TRBV4-3	TRBJ2-1	.	TGCGCCAGCAGCCCGACCATAGCGGGAGGTGACAATGAGCAGTTCTTC	CASSPTIAGGDNEQFF
TRBD2	TRBV27	TRBJ2-7	.	TGTGCCAGCAGTTTAGCGGGAGGCGCCCTCTACGAGCAGTACTTC	CASSLAGGALYEQYF
TRBD2	TRBV5-5	TRBJ2-3	.	TGTGCCAGCAGCTTGGTCCTAGCGGGAGGTTCCCTCTTCACAGATACGCAGTATTTT	CASSLVLAGGSLFTDTQYF
.	TRBV6-1	TRBJ1-2	.	TGTGCCAGCAGTGCTGGCCCCGTAACTGGCTACACCTTC	CASSAGPVTGYTF
.	TRBV30	TRBJ1-3	.	TGTGCCTGGAGCCCAGGGACGCTAAGAACCATATATTTT	CAWSPGTLRTIYF
.	TRBV5-4	TRBJ1-4	.	TGTGCCAGCAGCCCAAGGGCAGGGACTAATGAAAAACTGTTTTTT	CASSPRAGTNEKLFF
.	TRBV19	TRBJ1-4	.	TGTGCCAGTATGGAGGGGGCAACTAATGAAAAACTGTTTTTT	CASMEGATNEKLFF
.	TRBV7-6	TRBJ2-3	.	TGTGCCAGCAGCCCAGTGGGGGGCACATTCACAGATACGCAGTATTTT	CASSPVGGTFTDTQYF